These T cell receptor beta chains were read from a single sample in a study of Ad26.COV2.S vaccination and SARS-CoV-2 variants. Method: immunoSEQ multiplex PCR; TCRdb's copy keeps in-frame clones and lacks some. The data show 300,000 to 400,000 clones, with about 89% seen just once and approximately 4.5% held by the top ten. Source: peripheral blood, taken in a trial of Ad26.COV2.S vaccine versus placebo. Receptor source: a person aged 18-60 years who received the Ad26.COV2.S COVID-19 vaccine or a placebo. Both conserved end residues are part of each CDR3. The order of the fields is CDR3 length, V gene, D gene, J gene, clone size, CDR3 DNA, CDR3 protein. A D gene is named only where the DNA matches it firmly. The size entry is marked missing in some rows and otherwise reads once, few, many or a size class.

>16|TRBV28|TRBD1|TRBJ2-1|-
TGTGCCAGCGTTGGACAGGCGGCATCCACTTACAATGAGCAGTTCTTC
CASVGQAASTYNEQFF
>17|TRBV7-9|-|TRBJ1-5|-
TGTGCCAGCAGCTTCGGGAAAATCGGAGGTAGCAATCAGCCCCAGCATTTT
CASSFGKIGGSNQPQHF
>13|TRBV5-1|TRBD1|TRBJ1-2|-
TGCGCCAGCAGCGGGGGACAGGGTGATGGCTACACCTTC
CASSGGQGDGYTF
>14|TRBV18|TRBD1|TRBJ2-7|-
TGTGCCAGCCGGCCGGACAGGGATACCTACGAGCAGTACTTC
CASRPDRDTYEQYF
>14|TRBV9|TRBD2|TRBJ2-7|-
TGTGCCAGCAGCCCTAGCGGGAGCGGCTACGAGCAGTACTTC
CASSPSGSGYEQYF
>14|TRBV30|-|TRBJ1-1|-
TGTGCCTGGAGTGTACTGGACAGAAACACTGAAGCTTTCTTT
CAWSVLDRNTEAFF
>15|TRBV7-8|-|TRBJ1-2|-
TGTGCCAGCAGCTTAGAACCCCAGGGCAGCTATGGCTACACCTTC
CASSLEPQGSYGYTF
>14|TRBV7-9|-|TRBJ1-4|once
TGTGCCAGCAGCTTGGCGGGGTCGGGTGAAAAACTGTTTTTT
CASSLAGSGEKLFF
>13|TRBV5-5|-|TRBJ2-2|-
TGTGCCAGCAGCTACGACGAAGACGGGGAGCTGTTTTTT
CASSYDEDGELFF
>13|TRBV18|TRBD1|TRBJ2-7|-
TGTGCCAGCTCAGAGGACAGGGACTTTGAGCAGTACTTC
CASSEDRDFEQYF
>18|TRBV6-2/TRBV6-3|-|TRBJ1-5|few
TGTGCCAGCAGTCCCTCCGGACGGGACAACTATAACAATCAGCCCCAGCATTTT
CASSPSGRDNYNNQPQHF
>16|TRBV5-1|TRBD2|TRBJ2-5|-
TGCGCCAGCAGCTCATCAACTAGCGGGAGTGCGGAGACCCAGTACTTC
CASSSSTSGSAETQYF
>19|TRBV18|TRBD1|TRBJ1-4|-
TGTGCCAGCTCGACCGGGACAGGGGGCCTGGGGGCAACTAATGAAAAACTGTTTTTT
CASSTGTGGLGATNEKLFF
>16|TRBV12-5|TRBD1|TRBJ1-5|few
TGTGCTAGTGGTCCCGGCCGGACAGGGGGCAATCAGCCCCAGCATTTT
CASGPGRTGGNQPQHF